This T cell receptor beta chain stems from a study of cytomegalovirus exposure and HLA in healthy donors. Overall study findings and caveats: Specific recognition of CMV antigens was confirmed in vitro for three chains (all CMV-associated).

The CDR3 is 12 residues long. The ends were cut back, 5 bases at V and 2 bases at J, with 6 bases in the middle. The protocol was immunoSEQ multiplex PCR, while the TCRdb copy is restricted to in-frame clones and leaves out a portion. The sample records approximately 210,000 clones, around 86% being singletons. Comments on this clone: The target antigen is unknown.

The V call is TRBV5-3, the J call TRBJ2-3, with D uncertain. TRBV5-3 is filed as an ORF, its function uncertain. This sequence originates from a woman aged 18-29 years in good health and CMV-seronegative. Sequenced input: PBMCs. CDR3 loop: CARSPFTDTQYF. DNA of the CDR3: TGTGCCAGAAGTCCCTTCACAGATACGCAGTATTTT.